Listed below are T cell receptor beta chains from one sample, sequenced in a study of T cell responses to AZD1222 COVID-19 vaccine. Only in-frame clones appear in the TCRdb table, and some are missing; sequencing was by immunoSEQ multiplex PCR. The sample yields 84,000 or so clones, 89% seen once. The starting material was peripheral blood, obtained on day 0 of AZD1222 vaccination. The receptors come from an adult in good health. Both conserved end residues are part of each CDR3. The order of the fields is D gene, clone size, V gene, J gene, CDR3 DNA, CDR3 protein. A D gene is named only where the DNA matches it firmly. Where a row states a size, it is once, few, many or the class of an expanded clone; other rows omit it.

D gene: -
clone size: -
V gene: TRBV7-2
J gene: TRBJ1-2
CDR3 DNA: TGTGCCAGCAGCTTTAAGGAGCCAAACTATGGCTACACCTTC
CDR3 protein: CASSFKEPNYGYTF

D gene: TRBD1
clone size: -
V gene: TRBV7-7
J gene: TRBJ2-5
CDR3 DNA: TGTGCCAGCAGCTTAACAGGGGGCAGCGAAGAGACCCAGTACTTC
CDR3 protein: CASSLTGGSEETQYF

D gene: -
clone size: -
V gene: TRBV10-2
J gene: TRBJ1-2
CDR3 DNA: TGCGCCAGCAGGATGACGGAGGTCCGCTATGGCTACACCTTC
CDR3 protein: CASRMTEVRYGYTF

D gene: -
clone size: -
V gene: TRBV7-2
J gene: TRBJ1-2
CDR3 DNA: TGTGCCAGCAGCTCGACGGGGGCCTTCGGGGGTGGCTACACCTTC
CDR3 protein: CASSSTGAFGGGYTF

D gene: -
clone size: -
V gene: TRBV30
J gene: TRBJ1-3
CDR3 DNA: TGTGCCTGGAGTCGAGAACACCGACTTAGAAACACCATATATTTT
CDR3 protein: CAWSREHRLRNTIYF

D gene: TRBD1
clone size: -
V gene: TRBV19
J gene: TRBJ1-4
CDR3 DNA: TGTGCCAGTAGTGCGAGAGGGACAGGGAAGGAAAAACTGTTTTTT
CDR3 protein: CASSARGTGKEKLFF

D gene: TRBD2
clone size: -
V gene: TRBV6-2/TRBV6-3
J gene: TRBJ2-3
CDR3 DNA: TGTGCCAGCAGTCCACGGGGGGACACAGATACGCAGTATTTT
CDR3 protein: CASSPRGDTDTQYF

D gene: -
clone size: -
V gene: TRBV19
J gene: TRBJ1-4
CDR3 DNA: TGTGCCAGTAGTATTGGTTCGGGAGGAGATGAAAAACTGTTTTTT
CDR3 protein: CASSIGSGGDEKLFF

D gene: -
clone size: -
V gene: TRBV30
J gene: TRBJ2-1
CDR3 DNA: TGTGCCTGGAGTGTATTGTGGGATAGGGAAAGGCGGCAGTTCTTC
CDR3 protein: CAWSVLWDRERRQFF

D gene: TRBD1
clone size: -
V gene: TRBV30
J gene: TRBJ1-1
CDR3 DNA: TGTGCCTGGAGTGGTCGCGGGACAGGGGGTACTGAAGCTTTCTTT
CDR3 protein: CAWSGRGTGGTEAFF

D gene: TRBD1
clone size: -
V gene: TRBV5-8
J gene: TRBJ1-2
CDR3 DNA: TGTGCCAGCAGCTCGGACAGGGGGCAGATGGGAAATGGCTACACCTTC
CDR3 protein: CASSSDRGQMGNGYTF

D gene: -
clone size: once
V gene: TRBV7-2
J gene: TRBJ1-5
CDR3 DNA: TGTGCCAGCAATCAGGACGGAGATAGCAATCAGCCCCAGCATTTT
CDR3 protein: CASNQDGDSNQPQHF

D gene: -
clone size: -
V gene: TRBV5-1
J gene: TRBJ2-7
CDR3 DNA: TGCGCCAGCAGCTTGGAGGCGCCAGGGGCCTCCTACGAGCAGTACTTC
CDR3 protein: CASSLEAPGASYEQYF

D gene: -
clone size: -
V gene: TRBV5-6
J gene: TRBJ1-5
CDR3 DNA: TGTGCCAGCAGCTTGTCCCTCGCCGCGGTCCAGCCCCAGCATTTT
CDR3 protein: CASSLSLAAVQPQHF

D gene: TRBD2
clone size: -
V gene: TRBV10-1
J gene: TRBJ2-7
CDR3 DNA: TGCGCCAGCAGTGAGTCGAGTAGCGGGGGTTACGAGCAGTACTTC
CDR3 protein: CASSESSSGGYEQYF

D gene: -
clone size: -
V gene: TRBV6-6
J gene: TRBJ1-5
CDR3 DNA: TGTGCCAGCAGTCCTAGGGGGATTGTCCAGGGCCACAATCAGCCCCAGCATTTT
CDR3 protein: CASSPRGIVQGHNQPQHF

D gene: TRBD1
clone size: -
V gene: TRBV6-2/TRBV6-3
J gene: TRBJ2-1
CDR3 DNA: TGTGCCAGCAGTTACTCGGTGGGGGGACAGGTTCTCAATGAGCAGTTCTTC
CDR3 protein: CASSYSVGGQVLNEQFF

D gene: TRBD2
clone size: -
V gene: TRBV19
J gene: TRBJ2-7
CDR3 DNA: TGTGCCAGTAGCCGACTAGCGGGAGGCTCGGGGGAGCAGTACTTC
CDR3 protein: CASSRLAGGSGEQYF

D gene: -
clone size: -
V gene: TRBV7-9
J gene: TRBJ2-2
CDR3 DNA: TGTGCCAGCTTTGTGGCCCGAACCGGGGAGCTGTTTTTT
CDR3 protein: CASFVARTGELFF

D gene: -
clone size: -
V gene: TRBV6-1
J gene: TRBJ1-6
CDR3 DNA: TGTGCCAGCAGTGAATTGTGGCTCTCACCCCTCCACTTT
CDR3 protein: CASSELWLSPLHF

D gene: TRBD2
clone size: -
V gene: TRBV27
J gene: TRBJ2-7
CDR3 DNA: TGTGCCAGCAGTATCCGGGGAGGGGTATGGGAATCCTACGAGCAGTACTTC
CDR3 protein: CASSIRGGVWESYEQYF

D gene: -
clone size: -
V gene: TRBV18
J gene: TRBJ2-4
CDR3 DNA: TGTGCCAGCTCACCCGAGAATAGGGTGGAAAACATTCAGTACTTC
CDR3 protein: CASSPENRVENIQYF

D gene: -
clone size: -
V gene: TRBV6-5
J gene: TRBJ1-1
CDR3 DNA: TGTGCCAGCAGTTACTTGCCACAGGGAGGGACTGAAGCTTTCTTT
CDR3 protein: CASSYLPQGGTEAFF

D gene: -
clone size: -
V gene: TRBV3-1/TRBV3-2
J gene: TRBJ1-2
CDR3 DNA: TGTGCCAGCAGCCAAGATTGGGGGGGGCGAGGGTATGGCTACACCTTC
CDR3 protein: CASSQDWGGRGYGYTF

D gene: -
clone size: -
V gene: TRBV2
J gene: TRBJ1-3
CDR3 DNA: TGTGCCACGTTAGACAGACCACATCCCTCTGGAAACACCATATATTTT
CDR3 protein: CATLDRPHPSGNTIYF

D gene: -
clone size: -
V gene: TRBV5-1
J gene: TRBJ2-5
CDR3 DNA: TGCGCCAGCAGCTCCGAGGGGCGGCGGGAGACCCAGTACTTC
CDR3 protein: CASSSEGRRETQYF

D gene: TRBD1
clone size: -
V gene: TRBV5-1
J gene: TRBJ1-1
CDR3 DNA: TGCGCCAGCAGCGCGGGGACAGTTGAAGCTTTCTTT
CDR3 protein: CASSAGTVEAFF

D gene: TRBD1
clone size: -
V gene: TRBV6-5
J gene: TRBJ1-1
CDR3 DNA: TGTGCCAGCAGGGTGACAGGGGGCAAGGACACTGAAGCTTTCTTT
CDR3 protein: CASRVTGGKDTEAFF

D gene: -
clone size: -
V gene: TRBV7-7
J gene: TRBJ2-1
CDR3 DNA: TGTGCCAGCAGCTTAGGCAGCTACAATGAGCAGTTCTTC
CDR3 protein: CASSLGSYNEQFF

D gene: -
clone size: -
V gene: TRBV9
J gene: TRBJ1-6
CDR3 DNA: TGTGCCAGCAGCGTAGGGGGAAGCAATTCACCCCTCCACTTT
CDR3 protein: CASSVGGSNSPLHF

D gene: TRBD1
clone size: -
V gene: TRBV6-1
J gene: TRBJ2-7
CDR3 DNA: TGTGCCAGCAGTGAACAGACAGGGTCCTACGAGCAGTACTTC
CDR3 protein: CASSEQTGSYEQYF

D gene: TRBD1
clone size: -
V gene: TRBV19
J gene: TRBJ1-5
CDR3 DNA: TGTGCCAGTAGCCGGGACAGTGAGGCTCAGCCCCAGCATTTT
CDR3 protein: CASSRDSEAQPQHF

D gene: -
clone size: -
V gene: TRBV27
J gene: TRBJ2-2
CDR3 DNA: TGTGCCAGCAGTTACCAGGGGGGCACCGGGGAGCTGTTTTTT
CDR3 protein: CASSYQGGTGELFF

D gene: -
clone size: -
V gene: TRBV5-4
J gene: TRBJ2-2
CDR3 DNA: TGTGCCAGCAGCCCTGGTACCGGGGAGCTGTTTTTT
CDR3 protein: CASSPGTGELFF

D gene: -
clone size: -
V gene: TRBV10-3
J gene: TRBJ1-2
CDR3 DNA: TGTGCCATCAGTGACGTCGGCGGTGCAGGGGACTATGGCTACACCTTC
CDR3 protein: CAISDVGGAGDYGYTF

D gene: -
clone size: -
V gene: TRBV28
J gene: TRBJ2-6
CDR3 DNA: TGTGCCAGCAGTTTTTCCACGGGTGGGGCCAACGTCCTGACTTTC
CDR3 protein: CASSFSTGGANVLTF

D gene: -
clone size: -
V gene: TRBV12-5
J gene: TRBJ1-5
CDR3 DNA: TGTGCTAGTGGTGGGGGACTGGTCAATCAGCCCCAGCATTTT
CDR3 protein: CASGGGLVNQPQHF

D gene: TRBD1
clone size: -
V gene: TRBV5-1
J gene: TRBJ1-2
CDR3 DNA: TGCGCCAGCAGCTTGGGACAGGGGGCCTCCAACTATGGCTACACCTTC
CDR3 protein: CASSLGQGASNYGYTF

D gene: TRBD1
clone size: few
V gene: TRBV27
J gene: TRBJ1-2
CDR3 DNA: TGTGCCAGCAGTTTAGGGACAGGAAGTAGGGGCTACACCTTC
CDR3 protein: CASSLGTGSRGYTF

D gene: -
clone size: -
V gene: TRBV10-3
J gene: TRBJ1-4
CDR3 DNA: TGTGCCATCAGTGAGTCAGGCAGTAATGAAAAACTGTTTTTT
CDR3 protein: CAISESGSNEKLFF

D gene: -
clone size: -
V gene: TRBV7-2
J gene: TRBJ1-3
CDR3 DNA: TGTGCCAGCAGCAGCAGGGGAGGTAGTGGAAACACCATATATTTT
CDR3 protein: CASSSRGGSGNTIYF

D gene: TRBD2
clone size: -
V gene: TRBV27
J gene: TRBJ2-1
CDR3 DNA: TGTGCCAGCAGTCCCCCGACTAGCGGGCTCTACAATGAGCAGTTCTTC
CDR3 protein: CASSPPTSGLYNEQFF

D gene: -
clone size: -
V gene: TRBV18
J gene: TRBJ2-1
CDR3 DNA: TGTGCCAGCTCACCGACAAGACCCCTCTCCTACAATGAGCAGTTCTTC
CDR3 protein: CASSPTRPLSYNEQFF

D gene: TRBD2
clone size: -
V gene: TRBV9
J gene: TRBJ2-3
CDR3 DNA: TGTGCCAGCAGCGTAGGTCTAGCGGGGGCCGCTTTCACAGATACGCAGTATTTT
CDR3 protein: CASSVGLAGAAFTDTQYF

D gene: -
clone size: -
V gene: TRBV4-3
J gene: TRBJ2-7
CDR3 DNA: TGCGCCAGCAGCCAAGATAGAACCTACGAGCAGTACTTC
CDR3 protein: CASSQDRTYEQYF

D gene: TRBD1
clone size: -
V gene: TRBV18
J gene: TRBJ1-3
CDR3 DNA: TGTGCCAGCTCACCAGGTACAGGGGCGAGCTCTGGAAACACCATATATTTT
CDR3 protein: CASSPGTGASSGNTIYF

D gene: TRBD1
clone size: -
V gene: TRBV28
J gene: TRBJ1-2
CDR3 DNA: TGTGCCAGCACCAGGGGGGACTCAAAAGGGGGCTACACCTTC
CDR3 protein: CASTRGDSKGGYTF

D gene: TRBD1
clone size: -
V gene: TRBV29-1
J gene: TRBJ1-2
CDR3 DNA: TGCAGCGTTCGACCCACAGGGGGCGATGGCTACACCTTC
CDR3 protein: CSVRPTGGDGYTF

D gene: -
clone size: -
V gene: TRBV6-5
J gene: TRBJ2-4
CDR3 DNA: TGTGCCAGCAGCGGCCGCGACCCTCGGAACATTCAGTACTTC
CDR3 protein: CASSGRDPRNIQYF